These 4 T cell receptor beta chains were sequenced from one sample in a study of beta chain features in type 1 diabetes (dated by TCRdb to about 2018). Libraries came from the immunoSEQ multiplex PCR assay. The entire amount of isolated RNA was reverse transcribed using the High Capacity cDNA Reverse Transcription Kit, so the sequenced TCRB transcripts were expressed ones. Imported from immuneACCESS, the table was reduced by TCRdb to in-frame sequences with V and J called. These copies leave out some clones; in studies compared against another copy, an unresolved V gene accounts for under half, and the cause of the remainder is not known. In all, the sample holds 350,000 or so clones, and less than 20% of those were seen once. The ten largest clones represent approximately 0.041% of the sample. Material: naive CD4+ T cells from blood. The sample's cell subset or site, from its label and the paper: true naive CD4+ T cells. These TCRs come from a woman aged 18-30 years in good health.

In its sample, this clone was seen a few times. The V and J genes are TRBV6-5 and TRBJ1-3; D is unclear. Per germline, CDR1 MNHEY and CDR2 SVGAGI. The length of the CDR3 is 15 residues. Trimming took 0 bases from V and 0 from J, leaving 6 bases between them. The CDR3 region is CASSYSRSSGNTIYF. The CDR3 DNA is TGTGCCAGCAGTTACTCGCGTAGCTCTGGAAACACCATATATTTT.

The chain recombines TRBV4-3 with TRBJ2-7; weak D call: TRBD2 (6 bases). Trimming took 4 bases from V and 5 from J, leaving 6 bases between them. This CDR3 is 11 amino acids long. Germline lookup yields CDR1 LGHNA and CDR2 YSLEER. CDR3 nucleotide sequence: TGCGCCAGCAGCCGGGGGGACGAGCAGTACTTC. It translates to CASSRGDEQYF.

This clone was recorded a few times. This chain joins TRBV4-2 and TRBJ1-5; D possibly corresponds to TRBD1 (5 bases). The CDR3 sequence is 15 residues long. CDR1 is LGHNA, CDR2 YNFKEQ, per germline. The V and J ends lost 4 bases and 7 bases respectively, with 17 bases between them. For the CDR3, the DNA is TGTGCCAGCAGCCTTCCCGGGGGGACGGGCCAGCCCCAGCATTTT. Residues: CASSLPGGTGQPQHF.

In regard to this clone: The same CDR3 is also encoded by other DNA sequences in this sample. The CDR3 protein is CASSLSGTSGGGDTQYF. CDR3 DNA: TGTGCCAGCAGCCTTTCCGGGACTAGCGGAGGAGGGGATACGCAGTATTTT. The J gene is TRBJ2-3, the V gene TRBV9; 11 positions match TRBD2. Trimming cost V 4 bases and J 6 bases; bases outside gene matches: 13. CDR3 size: 17 residues. Germline lookup yields CDR1 SGDLS and CDR2 YYNGEE.